The rows below give T cell receptor beta chains drawn from one sample of a study of blood T cell repertoires in COVID-19. Data came from immunoSEQ multiplex PCR; TCRdb stores just in-frame clones and leaves some out. The sample holds hundreds of thousands of clones, roughly 87% seen once. Sequenced material: peripheral blood. These receptors were collected from a man between 60 and 70 years old who had recovered from COVID-19. The CDR3 runs from the conserved cysteine through the conserved F or W. A D gene is named only where the DNA matches it firmly. Clone size is stated in some rows and not others, as once, few, many or a class when expanded.

d_gene: TRBD1; abundance: once; j_gene: TRBJ2-1; v_gene: TRBV27; CDR3aa: CASSGGPGQGVNEQFF; CDR3nt: TGTGCCAGCAGTGGCGGCCCGGGACAGGGTGTCAATGAGCAGTTCTTC
d_gene: -; abundance: -; j_gene: TRBJ1-6; v_gene: TRBV6-1; CDR3aa: CASSEGALAAYNSPLHF; CDR3nt: TGTGCCAGCAGTGAGGGTGCGTTGGCGGCATATAATTCACCCCTCCACTTT
d_gene: -; abundance: -; j_gene: TRBJ2-7; v_gene: TRBV2; CDR3aa: CASTQALSYEQYF; CDR3nt: TGTGCCAGCACCCAAGCGCTTTCCTACGAGCAGTACTTC
d_gene: TRBD1; abundance: -; j_gene: TRBJ2-5; v_gene: TRBV5-6; CDR3aa: CASSLDRGETQYF; CDR3nt: TGTGCCAGCAGCTTAGACAGGGGAGAGACCCAGTACTTC
d_gene: -; abundance: few; j_gene: TRBJ1-6; v_gene: TRBV7-9; CDR3aa: CASSQTSGGGGSPLHF; CDR3nt: TGTGCCAGCAGCCAAACATCGGGGGGCGGTGGTTCACCCCTCCACTTT
d_gene: -; abundance: -; j_gene: TRBJ1-1; v_gene: TRBV29-1; CDR3aa: CSVSRGNTEAFF; CDR3nt: TGCAGCGTTTCCAGGGGCAACACTGAAGCTTTCTTT
d_gene: -; abundance: -; j_gene: TRBJ1-1; v_gene: TRBV6-2/TRBV6-3; CDR3aa: CASSYSVSEAFF; CDR3nt: TGTGCCAGCAGTTACTCGGTCAGTGAAGCTTTCTTT
d_gene: -; abundance: -; j_gene: TRBJ2-1; v_gene: TRBV19; CDR3aa: CASKRASANNEQFF; CDR3nt: TGTGCCAGTAAGAGGGCTAGCGCAAACAATGAGCAGTTCTTC
d_gene: TRBD1; abundance: -; j_gene: TRBJ1-5; v_gene: TRBV29-1; CDR3aa: CSVVSGTGNQPQHF; CDR3nt: TGCAGCGTCGTATCCGGGACAGGGAATCAGCCCCAGCATTTT
d_gene: -; abundance: -; j_gene: TRBJ2-3; v_gene: TRBV6-5; CDR3aa: CASSSAPVDTQYF; CDR3nt: TGTGCCAGCTCTAGCGCACCCGTGGATACGCAGTATTTT
d_gene: -; abundance: -; j_gene: TRBJ1-1; v_gene: TRBV5-6; CDR3aa: CASSLEMRVEDTEAFF; CDR3nt: TGTGCCAGCAGCTTGGAAATGCGTGTTGAGGACACTGAAGCTTTCTTT
d_gene: -; abundance: -; j_gene: TRBJ2-2; v_gene: TRBV12-5; CDR3aa: CASGLGRGMNTGELFF; CDR3nt: TGTGCTAGTGGTTTGGGACGGGGAATGAACACCGGGGAGCTGTTTTTT
d_gene: TRBD1; abundance: -; j_gene: TRBJ1-2; v_gene: TRBV2; CDR3aa: CASSDGTETFSYGYTF; CDR3nt: TGTGCCAGCAGTGATGGGACAGAGACATTCTCCTATGGCTACACCTTC
d_gene: -; abundance: -; j_gene: TRBJ1-2; v_gene: TRBV3-1/TRBV3-2; CDR3aa: CASSPQLDRRGYTF; CDR3nt: TGTGCCAGCAGCCCTCAACTGGATCGGCGGGGCTACACCTTC
d_gene: TRBD1; abundance: -; j_gene: TRBJ2-5; v_gene: TRBV15; CDR3aa: CATSTRTGWKTQYF; CDR3nt: TGTGCCACCAGCACCCGGACAGGGTGGAAGACCCAGTACTTC
d_gene: TRBD2; abundance: once; j_gene: TRBJ2-1; v_gene: TRBV6-5; CDR3aa: CASSYSKRLGRDEQFF; CDR3nt: TGTGCCAGCAGTTACTCGAAACGCCTTGGGAGGGATGAGCAGTTCTTC